These 16 T cell receptor beta chains originate from one sample sequenced in a study of T cell repertoires in cytomegalovirus infection. TCRdb re-called the reads with MiXCR, one entry per CDR3 protein. The table has around 350,000 distinct CDR3 sequences, about a sixth seen once. The specimen was PBMCs. The source is a human donor in good health (CMV status not recorded). Some clones in this sample may be carry-over from other donors' samples.

This rearrangement joins TRBV11-2 to TRBJ2-3, with D possibly matching TRBD2 (5 bases). The CDR3 length is 14 residues. The germline CDR1 and CDR2 sequences are SGHAT and FQNNGV. The V end was cut by 3 bases, the J end by 2 bases, with 9 bases between. CDR3 coding DNA: TGTGCCAGCAGCTTGGGGAGATACACAGATACGCAGTATTTT. Protein product: CASSLGRYTDTQYF.

This clonotype was recorded at least ten times. This chain joins TRBV12-3 or TRBV12-4 and TRBJ1-3; D might be TRBD1 (6 bases). Trimming removed 6 bases from V and 2 bases from J, with 14 bases in between. The CDR3 sequence is 15 residues long. CDR3 sequence: CASRGGQFAGNTIYF. As DNA, the CDR3 is TGTGCCAGCAGGGGAGGACAGTTCGCTGGAAACACCATATATTTT.

The J gene is TRBJ2-1, the V gene TRBV7-2; 9 nucleotides line up with TRBD2. The CDR3 consists of 15 residues. From germline, CDR1 is SGHTA and CDR2 FQGNSA. J lost 7 bases, V lost 2 bases, and 6 bases had no gene match. CDR3 bases: TGTGCCAGCAGCTTATCTAGCGGGAATTTTAATGAGCAGTTCTTC. Its translation: CASSLSSGNFNEQFF.

V usage is TRBV7-8 and J usage is TRBJ1-5; 7 bases align to TRBD1. Germline V gene lookup returns CDR1 SGHVS and CDR2 FQNEAQ. The CDR3 has 14 residues. With 3 bases clipped from V and 5 bases from J, the junction kept 4 bases outside the gene matches. The CDR3 reads CASSLQGVDQPQHF. CDR3 bases: TGTGCCAGCAGCTTGCAGGGGGTGGATCAGCCCCAGCATTTT.

This clonotype was recorded at least ten times. The chain couples TRBV28 to TRBJ2-5, with 7 bases that match TRBD2. V lost 7 bases, J lost 5 bases, and 13 bases stayed unmatched. CDR3 length: 15 residues. Germline V gene data show CDR1 as MDHEN and CDR2 as SYDVKM. CDR3 nucleotide sequence: TGTGCCAGCAACGACCCTGGGGGGGTGAGGGAGACCCAGTACTTC. This codes for CASNDPGGVRETQYF.

This clonotype was seen ten or more times. The chain combines TRBV7-8 with TRBJ1-2, with 7 bases identical to TRBD1. The CDR3 has 15 residues. CDR1 and CDR2 from the germline V gene are SGHVS and FQNEAQ. J lost 4 bases, V lost 3 bases, and 8 bases had no gene match. This chain's CDR3 is CASSLTQQGSYGYTF. CDR3 in DNA: TGTGCCAGCAGCTTGACCCAACAGGGGAGCTATGGCTACACCTTC. Filled out from reference TRBV7-8 and TRBJ1-2, the complete variable domain reads GAGVSQSPRYKVAKRGQDVALRCDPISGHVSLFWYQQALGQGPEFLTYFQNEAQLDKSGLPSDRFFAERPEGSVSTLKIQRTQQEDSAVYLCASSLTQQGSYGYTFGSGTRLTVV.

J is TRBJ2-2 and V is TRBV19; tentatively, D is TRBD2 (7 bases). Germline values: CDR1 LNHDA, CDR2 SQIVND (reference sequence). This CDR3 is 16 amino acids long. V was cut by 4 bases and J by 4 bases, with 16 bases left in between. CDR3 region: CASSKTGGWGTGELFF. The CDR3, as DNA: TGTGCCAGTAGTAAGACGGGGGGCTGGGGCACCGGGGAGCTGTTTTTT.

This clonotype showed up just a few times. The rearrangement joins TRBV29-1 to TRBJ1-1; D remains unclear. CDR1 is SQVTM, CDR2 ANQGSEA, per germline. Trimming left V 5 bases short and J 1 base short, with 11 bases between. This CDR3 spans 13 amino acids. Here the CDR3 DNA reads TGCAGCGTTTCTATTCAGTGGAACACTGAAGCTTTCTTT. Residues: CSVSIQWNTEAFF.

This clonotype has only a few counts. The J gene is TRBJ1-5, the V gene TRBV5-5; D ambiguous. Germline V gene lookup returns CDR1 SGHKS and CDR2 YYEKEE (reference sequence). V lost 6 bases, J lost 3 bases, and 16 bases lay in between. This CDR3 is built from 15 residues. This CDR3 reads CASILPPRHNQPQHF. The CDR3 nucleotides read TGTGCCAGCATCCTCCCCCCCAGGCACAATCAGCCCCAGCATTTT.

The gene calls are TRBV6-1 and TRBJ2-1; a possible D gene is TRBD2 (6 bases). V gave up 10 bases and J gave up 3 bases, with 13 bases separating them. Germline CDR1 reads MNHNS; CDR2 reads SASEGT. The CDR3 covers 13 residues. The CDR3 coding sequence is TGTGCCACCATACTGGGAGGCTACAATGAGCAGTTCTTC. Protein product: CATILGGYNEQFF.

This chain links TRBV20-1 with TRBJ2-2; 8 nucleotides match TRBD1. The germline gives CDR1 DFQATT, CDR2 SNEGSKA (reference sequence). The CDR3 consists of 14 residues. CDR3 sequence: CSLQGAPGTGELFF. The DNA of the CDR3 is TGCAGCCTCCAGGGGGCCCCGGGCACCGGGGAGCTGTTTTTT.

This clonotype has a single count. The V call is TRBV2, the J call TRBJ2-3, with 9 bases identical to TRBD2. CDR3 length: 15 amino acids. V gave up 2 bases and J gave up 2 bases; unmatched junction bases: 2. Germline loops: CDR1 SNHLY, CDR2 FYNNEI. CDR3 protein: CASSELAGYTDTQYF. Written as DNA, the CDR3 is TGTGCCAGCAGTGAACTAGCGGGGTACACAGATACGCAGTATTTT.

The sample holds many counts of this clonotype. The V gene is TRBV6-5, the J gene TRBJ2-7; D may be TRBD1 or TRBD2 (5 bases each). This CDR3 contains 14 residues. Trimming left V 4 bases short and J 0 bases short, with 10 bases between. The germline V gene has CDR1 MNHEY and CDR2 SVGAGI. In DNA, the CDR3 is TGTGCCAGCAGTTCTTGGGGGAGCTCCTACGAGCAGTACTTC. Encoded protein: CASSSWGSSYEQYF.

The chain couples TRBV18 to TRBJ2-7; D unclear. The CDR3 extends over 12 amino acids. Germline V gene sequence: CDR1 KGHSH, CDR2 LQKENI. Trimming shortened V by 0 bases and J by 7 bases, and 7 bases separated the two germline ends. The chain's CDR3 is CASSPPTREQYF. The CDR3 DNA reads as TGTGCCAGCTCACCACCGACGCGAGAGCAGTACTTC.

This clonotype was observed a single time. The J gene is TRBJ2-2, the V gene TRBV7-2, with a tentative D call TRBD2 (6 bases). Germline V gene data show CDR1 as SGHTA and CDR2 as FQGNSA. The ends were cut back, 8 bases at V and 5 bases at J, with 15 bases in the middle. This CDR3 has 14 residues. DNA of the CDR3: TGTGCCAGCGGAGGGCGGACGGAGACCGGGGAGCTGTTTTTT. This sequence encodes CASGGRTETGELFF. Complete variable domain (other parts from reference TRBV7-2 and TRBJ2-2): GAGVSQSPSNKVTEKGKDVELRCDPISGHTALYWYRQSLGQGLEFLIYFQGNSAPDKSGLPSDRFSAERTGGSVSTLTIQRTQQEDSAVYLCASGGRTETGELFFGEGSRLTVL.

This clonotype has more than one count but fewer than ten. The chain employs TRBV2 and TRBJ1-1; 12 positions agree with TRBD1. The CDR3 loop spans 14 amino acids. Germline CDR1 reads SNHLY; CDR2 reads FYNNEI. J lost 10 bases, V lost 4 bases, and 7 bases had no gene match. This CDR3 reads CASSGDRGRGRAFF. CDR3 nucleotides: TGTGCCAGCAGTGGGGACAGGGGGCGGGGAAGAGCTTTCTTT. Combining the CDR3 with reference TRBV2 and TRBJ1-1 gives the whole variable domain EPEVTQTPSHQVTQMGQEVILRCVPISNHLYFYWYRQILGQKVEFLVSFYNNEISEKSEIFDDQFSVERPDGSNFTLKIRSTKLEDSAMYFCASSGDRGRGRAFFGQGTRLTVV.